Each of the 12 T cell receptor beta chains below was sequenced from the same sample in a study of blood T cell repertoires in COVID-19. TCRdb's copy holds only in-frame clones and misses some; the assay was immunoSEQ multiplex PCR. This table has roughly 88,000 clones, 80% to 95% appearing once. The sequencing sample was made of peripheral blood. All receptors derive from a woman aged 45-60 years in a cohort sampled during active COVID-19.

J is TRBJ2-1 and V is TRBV7-9; no clear D gene. The CDR3 extends over 11 amino acids. The germline V gene has CDR1 SEHNR and CDR2 FQNEAQ (reference sequence). The V end was cut by 5 bases, the J end by 9 bases, with 8 bases between. CDR3 in amino acids: CASSPETEQFF. DNA for the CDR3: TGTGCCAGCAGCCCGGAGACTGAGCAGTTCTTC.

V usage is TRBV5-1 and J usage is TRBJ2-1, with 7 bases matching TRBD2. CDR1 and CDR2 from the germline V gene are SGHRS and YFSETQ. CDR3 length: 15 residues. Trimming at V came to 4 bases and at J to 2 bases, leaving 6 bases not matched to a gene. CDR3 region: CASSPGSGAYNEQFF. CDR3 DNA sequence: TGCGCCAGCAGCCCGGGGAGCGGGGCCTACAATGAGCAGTTCTTC.

The rearrangement joins TRBV7-9 to TRBJ2-5; D is unclear. Trimming pared 1 base from V and 5 bases from J, leaving 5 bases between. Germline V gene lookup returns CDR1 SEHNR and CDR2 FQNEAQ (reference sequence). The CDR3 spans 12 residues. The CDR3 sequence is CASSLVAETQYF. The DNA for the CDR3 is TGTGCCAGCAGCTTAGTCGCGGAGACCCAGTACTTC.

The chain joins TRBV4-2 to TRBJ2-1; 7 positions agree with TRBD1. The CDR3 contains 16 residues. Germline CDR1 reads LGHNA; CDR2 reads YNFKEQ. After removal of 4 bases from V and 8 bases from J, the junction contained 14 bases not matched to a gene. In nucleotides, the CDR3 is TGTGCCAGCAGCCCTGGTCATGACAGGGATAGAGATGAGCAGTTCTTC. It translates to CASSPGHDRDRDEQFF.

The chain links TRBV18 to TRBJ1-1, with 7 bases fitting TRBD1. The CDR3 is made up of 14 amino acids. Germline CDR1 and CDR2: KGHSH and LQKENI. V lost 4 bases, J lost 1 base, and 3 bases stayed unmatched. The CDR3 loop is CASSLGTANTEAFF. The DNA for the CDR3 is TGTGCCAGCTCACTCGGGACAGCGAACACTGAAGCTTTCTTT.

The chain recombines TRBV5-8 with TRBJ2-1; perhaps TRBD2 as D (5 bases). Trimming pared 4 bases from V and 7 bases from J, leaving 15 bases between. Germline lookup yields CDR1 SGHTS and CDR2 YDEGEE. CDR3 size: 14 residues. In DNA form, the CDR3 reads TGTGCCAGCAGCCCTCCACATGAGGGAAATGAGCAGTTCTTC. This sequence encodes CASSPPHEGNEQFF. Complete variable domain (other parts from reference TRBV5-8 and TRBJ2-1): EAGVTQSPTHLIKTRGQQATLRCSPISGHTSVYWYQQALGLGLQFLLWYDEGEERNRGNFPPRFSGRQFPNYSSELNVNALELEDSALYLCASSPPHEGNEQFFGPGTRLTVL.

This rearrangement joins TRBV7-9 to TRBJ2-5, with D perhaps TRBD2 (6 bases). The CDR3 contains 14 residues. Germline V lookup: CDR1 SEHNR, CDR2 FQNEAQ (reference sequence). V lost 6 bases and J lost 5, with 16 bases in between. The CDR3 coding sequence is TGTGCCAGCAGTACATTCGGGGGAGCGGAGACCCAGTACTTC. Translating it yields CASSTFGGAETQYF. Drawing the rest from reference TRBV7-9 and TRBJ2-5, the complete variable domain is DTGVSQNPRHKITKRGQNVTFRCDPISEHNRLYWYRQTLGQGPEFLTYFQNEAQLEKSRLLSDRFSAERPKGSFSTLEIQRTEQGDSAMYLCASSTFGGAETQYFGPGTRLLVL.

J is TRBJ2-3 and V is TRBV5-1, with a possible D match to TRBD2 (5 bases). V was trimmed by 0 bases and J by 3 bases, leaving 11 bases between them. The CDR3 contains 15 residues. Germline CDR1 reads SGHRS; CDR2 reads YFSETQ. The CDR3, as DNA: TGCGCCAGCAGCTTGGTTTCTAGCAGTACAGATACGCAGTATTTT. Amino acid sequence: CASSLVSSSTDTQYF.

The genes are TRBV5-1 and TRBJ2-1; 8 bases are a match to TRBD1. V lost 4 bases and J lost 8; bases outside the gene matches: 11. Germline V lookup: CDR1 SGHRS, CDR2 YFSETQ. The CDR3 is made up of 15 amino acids. The CDR3 DNA reads as TGCGCCAGCAGCATACGACAGGGGATTATGGATGAGCAGTTCTTC. Translation gives CASSIRQGIMDEQFF.

The chain carries TRBV4-1 and TRBJ2-1, with 9 bases identical to TRBD1. From germline, CDR1 is MGHRA and CDR2 YSYEKL. The CDR3 sequence is 16 residues long. V shed 6 bases and J 9 bases; nucleotides not matched to a gene: 15. The CDR3 DNA is TGCGCCAGCAGACCGGTCGAGGGACAGGGCCCGGGTGAGCAGTTCTTC. Its protein is CASRPVEGQGPGEQFF.

The J gene is TRBJ2-1, the V gene TRBV6-1; 9 bases fit TRBD2. V lost 6 bases, J lost 5 bases, and 5 bases stayed unmatched. CDR1 and CDR2 from the germline V gene are MNHNS and SASEGT. This CDR3 contains 14 residues. CDR3 loop: CASRLAGPNNEQFF. DNA of the CDR3: TGTGCCAGCAGGCTAGCGGGACCTAACAATGAGCAGTTCTTC.

This rearrangement joins TRBV6-5 to TRBJ2-5; 7 positions agree with TRBD2. V gave up 2 bases and J gave up 5 bases; unmatched junction bases: 5. The V gene's germline CDR1 is MNHEY and CDR2 SVGAGI. The CDR3 is 14 amino acids. CDR3 loop: CASSYRRGGETQYF. The CDR3 DNA sequence: TGTGCCAGCAGTTACAGGAGGGGAGGGGAGACCCAGTACTTC.